This T cell receptor beta chain stems from a study of blood T cell repertoires in COVID-19. Across the whole study: COVID-19 samples from acute and convalescent phases originated in the United States, Italy and Spain. PBMCs, B-cell-depleted T cells, or T cells provided the cDNA or gDNA that made up the material.

Original processing notes: Reference gene primer amplification in the assay estimated nucleated cell counts. TCRdb keeps only in-frame clones here, not all; method: immunoSEQ multiplex PCR. V and J calls and clone size follow that table, whereas D and trimming were derived from the DNA. The repertoire holds 100,000 to 150,000 clones, with about four fifths as singletons. Seattle researchers signed up patients amid active infection and tracked them longitudinally. J lost 6 bases, V lost 4 bases, and 7 bases had no gene match. The CDR3 contains 15 residues. Germline V gene sequence: CDR1 SGHKS, CDR2 YYEKEE (reference sequence).

This sequence joins TRBV5-5 and TRBJ1-4; 9 bases map to TRBD1. Sequenced input: peripheral blood. The origin of this receptor is a man aged 25 to 40 with COVID-19, enrolled during active disease. The CDR3 bases are TGTGCCAGCAGCAAAACAGGGGGCGGGTATGAAAAACTGTTTTTT. It yields the protein CASSKTGGGYEKLFF. Filled out from reference TRBV5-5 and TRBJ1-4, the complete variable domain reads DAGVTQSPTHLIKTRGQQVTLRCSPISGHKSVSWYQQVLGQGPQFIFQYYEKEERGRGNFPDRFSARQFPNYSSELNVNALLLGDSALYLCASSKTGGGYEKLFFGSGTQLSVL.